This entry features one T cell receptor (beta chain) sequence. Antigen unknown. V lost 1 base to trimming and J lost 13 bases, with 14 bases between them. Per the germline V gene, CDR1 is SNHLY and CDR2 is FYNNEI. The CDR3 has 12 residues. The sample belongs to a study of T cell responses to AZD1222 COVID-19 vaccine. Assay: immunoSEQ multiplex PCR; the TCRdb copy retains only in-frame clones and omits some. The sample holds about 140,000 clones, 85% to 95% seen once. Study results and caveats: Spike-wide vaccine-associated CD4 TCRs dominated at 160-218 and 743-854.

Sequencing was performed on peripheral blood, taken on day 0 of AZD1222 vaccination. The sequence derives from an adult in good health. The rearrangement uses TRBV2 and TRBJ2-7; D tentatively fits TRBD1 or TRBD2 (5 bases each). The CDR3 region is CASSEVGTLNYF. In nucleotides, the CDR3 is TGTGCCAGCAGTGAAGTGGGGACCCTGAATTACTTC.